The 12 T cell receptor beta chains listed next were all sequenced from one sample in a study of blood T cell repertoires in COVID-19. Only in-frame clones appear in the TCRdb table, and some are missing; sequencing was by immunoSEQ multiplex PCR. The sample has about 350,000 clones, more than 70% seen once. Sequencing was done on a sample of PBMCs or T cells enriched from blood (not recorded which). These receptors were taken from a woman aged 25 to 39 who had been exposed to COVID-19.

V is TRBV19 and J is TRBJ1-1, with a weak D call TRBD1 (5 bases). Trimming took off 9 bases at V and 1 base at J, with 9 bases between the two ends. Germline loops: CDR1 LNHDA, CDR2 SQIVND (reference sequence). The CDR3 extends over 12 amino acids. CDR3 in amino acids: CASTDRNTEAFF. CDR3 nucleotides: TGTGCCAGCACCGACAGGAACACTGAAGCTTTCTTT.

The V and J genes are TRBV7-9 and TRBJ2-3, with 9 bases fitting TRBD1. This CDR3 comprises 17 residues. The V segment lost 2 bases and the J segment 3 bases; nucleotides outside the gene matches: 9. Looked up from germline, CDR1 is SEHNR and CDR2 is FQNEAQ (reference sequence). This CDR3 reads CASSLRVGTGSTDTQYF. The CDR3 DNA reads TGTGCCAGCAGCTTACGGGTTGGGACAGGGTCTACAGATACGCAGTATTTT.

This rearrangement joins TRBV12-3 or TRBV12-4 to TRBJ1-1; unclear D gene. CDR3 length equals 12 residues. The V and J ends lost 6 bases and 11 bases respectively, with 16 bases between them. CDR3 nucleotide sequence: TGTGCCAGCAGCCACCCCGGGTCTAATGCTTTCTTT. Amino acid sequence: CASSHPGSNAFF.

The chain combines TRBV5-1 with TRBJ2-7; no reliable D call. The V end lost 6 bases, the J end lost 0 bases, and 13 bases lay between the germline ends. CDR1 and CDR2 (germline): SGHRS, YFSETQ. The CDR3 runs to 14 residues. For the CDR3, the DNA is TGCGCCAGCACCCGAGAATCAGGCTCCTACGAGCAGTACTTC. Translation: CASTRESGSYEQYF.

This sequence joins TRBV19 and TRBJ2-7; 9 nucleotides agree with TRBD1. The V segment lost 6 bases and the J segment 4 bases; nucleotides outside the gene matches: 10. The V gene's germline CDR1 is LNHDA and CDR2 SQIVND (reference sequence). The CDR3 extends over 15 amino acids. For the CDR3, the DNA is TGTGCCAGTAGCGCGCCGGGACAGGGCCCTTACGAGCAGTACTTC. The encoded protein is CASSAPGQGPYEQYF.

CDR3 in DNA: TGTGCCAGCAGTTCCGGGGGACGGATAAACACTGAAGCTTTCTTT. This encodes CASSSGGRINTEAFF. This chain connects TRBV28 to TRBJ1-1, with D maybe TRBD1 (5 bases). CDR1 and CDR2 from the germline V gene are MDHEN and SYDVKM. The V gene lost 4 bases and the J gene lost 2 bases, with 14 bases spanning the gap. CDR3 size: 15 residues.

The chain is built from TRBV5-1 and TRBJ2-4, with 9 bases fitting TRBD2. J lost 8 bases, V lost 3 bases, and 9 bases had no gene match. CDR1 is SGHRS and CDR2 is YFSETQ in the germline V gene. The CDR3 has 15 amino acids. CDR3 nucleotides: TGCGCCAGCAGCTATACAGCGGGAGGTGAATACATTCAGTACTTC. Translating gives CASSYTAGGEYIQYF.

The chain carries TRBV19 and TRBJ2-1; TRBD2 agrees at 7 bases. CDR3 length: 14 residues. The V and J ends lost 8 bases and 9 bases, in that order; junction bases with no gene match: 13. Looked up from germline, CDR1 is LNHDA and CDR2 is SQIVND (reference sequence). CDR3 protein: CASWAGDSRGEQFF. The CDR3 DNA sequence: TGTGCCAGTTGGGCGGGAGATTCCCGAGGTGAGCAGTTCTTC.

The chain links TRBV2 to TRBJ1-2; TRBD1 is a possible D gene (5 bases). The CDR3 is 13 amino acids. Germline CDR1 reads SNHLY; CDR2 reads FYNNEI. Trimming pared 3 bases from V and 2 bases from J, leaving 7 bases between. CDR3 loop: CASSEGGNYGYTF. CDR3 DNA sequence: TGTGCCAGCAGTGAGGGGGGGAACTATGGCTACACCTTC.

This sequence joins TRBV6-1 and TRBJ1-4, with unresolved D. The CDR3 consists of 16 residues. Trimming removed 0 bases from V and 3 bases from J, with 11 bases in between. Germline CDR1 reads MNHNS; CDR2 reads SASEGT. CDR3 in DNA: TGTGCCAGCAGTGAAGCGCGGGCAGGCTCTAATGAAAAACTGTTTTTT. Translation: CASSEARAGSNEKLFF.

This clone has just one count. V and J are TRBV27 and TRBJ2-1; the D is unclear. The CDR3 loop spans 12 amino acids. Germline CDR1 is MNHEY and CDR2 is SMNVEV (reference sequence). V shed 6 bases and J shed 7 bases, with 10 bases lying between them. The CDR3 loop reads CASSLSFNEQFF. The CDR3 nucleotides are TGTGCCAGCAGCCTCTCCTTTAATGAGCAGTTCTTC.

CDR3 bases: TGTGCCACCAGCAGAGTTCCCTACGGCTACACCTTC. This sequence encodes CATSRVPYGYTF. The rearrangement links TRBV15 to TRBJ1-2; D is undetermined. The CDR3 extends over 12 amino acids. Trimming left V 1 base short and J 8 bases short, with 8 bases between. Germline CDR1 is LNHNV and CDR2 is YYDKDF (reference sequence). The full variable domain, its missing parts supplied by reference TRBV15 and TRBJ1-2, is DAMVIQNPRYQVTQFGKPVTLSCSQTLNHNVMYWYQQKSSQAPKLLFHYYDKDFNNEADTPDNFQSRRPNTSFCFLDIRSPGLGDTAMYLCATSRVPYGYTFGSGTRLTVV.